One T cell receptor beta chain is described in this entry. The entry originates in a study of cytomegalovirus exposure and HLA in healthy donors. PCR involved 60 Vbeta and 13 Jbeta primers. Measured with immunoSEQ multiplex PCR; TCRdb has only the in-frame clones, and not every one. The sample holds under 250,000 clones, around 83% seen once. This sequence was found in a woman between 45 and 60 years old in good health and CMV-seropositive. Specimen: PBMCs.

CDR3: CASSLENGLSYEQYF. The CDR3, as DNA: TGTGCCAGCAGCTTAGAAAACGGGTTATCCTACGAGCAGTACTTC. The chain carries TRBV11-2 and TRBJ2-5, with D unresolved. The J call may be faulty, since TRBJ2-7 better matches the DNA end. Germline CDR1 reads SGHAT; CDR2 reads FQNNGV. The CDR3 is made up of 15 amino acids.